Shown below are 17 T cell receptor beta chains from a single sample sequenced in a study of T cell repertoires in cytomegalovirus infection. TCRdb analysed the reads with MiXCR anew, one entry per CDR3 protein. Among around 490,000 distinct CDR3 sequences listed, about 25% were seen once. Source material: PBMCs. These receptors were obtained from a human donor in good health (CMV status not recorded). Some clones in this sample may be carry-over from other donors' samples.

This clonotype occurred many times. This chain joins TRBV6-1 and TRBJ2-3; the D call may be TRBD1 or TRBD2 (7 bases each). This CDR3 contains 14 residues. V lost 2 bases and J 3 bases, leaving 9 bases between the germline ends. CDR1 is MNHNS, CDR2 SASEGT, per germline. The CDR3 DNA follows: TGTGCCAGCAGTGAACAGGGGGGGACAGATACGCAGTATTTT. This encodes CASSEQGGTDTQYF.

Only a few counts were recorded for this clonotype. CDR3 nucleotides: TGTGCCAGCTCACCCGGCGGGCCCTCCTACGAGCAGTACTTC. It translates to CASSPGGPSYEQYF. The chain links TRBV18 to TRBJ2-7, with D possibly TRBD2 on 5 matching bases. The CDR3 consists of 14 residues. Germline V gives CDR1 KGHSH, CDR2 LQKENI. V was pared by 3 bases and J by 0 bases, with 9 bases between.

This clonotype was counted between two and nine times. The V and J genes are TRBV7-9 and TRBJ1-4; D is perhaps TRBD1 (5 bases). The germline CDR1 and CDR2 sequences are SEHNR and FQNEAQ (reference sequence). CDR3 length equals 16 residues. With 3 bases removed from V and 8 bases from J, the gap between germline ends came to 19 bases. CDR3 nucleotides: TGTGCCAGCAGCTTCGGGCGTGGGGCAGGGCAAGAAAAACTGTTTTTT. Translation gives CASSFGRGAGQEKLFF. The variable domain in full, completed from reference TRBV7-9 and TRBJ1-4, reads DTGVSQNPRHKITKRGQNVTFRCDPISEHNRLYWYRQTLGQGPEFLTYFQNEAQLEKSRLLSDRFSAERPKGSFSTLEIQRTEQGDSAMYLCASSFGRGAGQEKLFFGSGTQLSVL.

The rearrangement uses TRBV28 and TRBJ2-7; possibly TRBD1 for D (5 bases). V shed 4 bases and J shed 5 bases, with 9 bases lying between them. CDR3 size: 12 residues. Germline CDR1 MDHEN, CDR2 SYDVKM. The DNA of the CDR3 is TGTGCCAGCAGTTCTACAGGAAACGAGCAGTACTTC. This codes for CASSSTGNEQYF.

The chain has TRBV20-1 and TRBJ2-7, with D perhaps given as TRBD1 or TRBD2 (5 bases each). Trimming cost V 1 base and J 2 bases, with 9 bases left between them. The germline CDR1 and CDR2 sequences are DFQATT and SNEGSKA (reference sequence). The CDR3 contains 13 residues. In DNA form, the CDR3 reads TGCAGTGCTAGAGGGGACGCTGCCTACGAGCAGTACGTC. The encoded protein is CSARGDAAYEQYV.

The table lists this clonotype with many counts. DNA of the CDR3: TGTGCCAGCAGCTTAGGCCTTAGAACCTCAGGATGGGGGGAGACCCAGTACTTC. This codes for CASSLGLRTSGWGETQYF. The chain has TRBV7-2 and TRBJ2-5; D may match TRBD1 or TRBD2 (5 bases each). Trimming removed 1 base at V and 5 bases at J, with 23 bases between. Germline loops: CDR1 SGHTA, CDR2 FQGNSA. This CDR3 region has 18 residues.

This clonotype came up many times. At one boundary the junction diverges from the germline segment, which might be a read error. The chain joins TRBV7-8 to TRBJ2-5, with D possibly being TRBD2 (5 bases). In germline, CDR1 is SGHVS, CDR2 FQNEAQ. This CDR3 is built from 10 residues. The CDR3 spells CASSSGIQVF. CDR3 nucleotides: TGTGCCAGCAGCTCGGGGATCCAGGTGTTC. The entire variable domain, with the rest obtained from reference TRBV7-8 and TRBJ2-5, is as follows: GAGVSQSPRYKVAKRGQDVALRCDPISGHVSLFWYQQALGQGPEFLTYFQNEAQLDKSGLPSDRFFAERPEGSVSTLKIQRTQQEDSAVYLCASSSGIQVFGPGTRLLVL.

This sequence joins TRBV10-3 and TRBJ1-5; D perhaps matches TRBD1 (5 bases). V lost 4 bases and J lost 0, with 7 bases in between. This CDR3 comprises 14 residues. CDR1 is ENHRY and CDR2 is SYGVKD in the germline V gene. The CDR3 protein is CAISGGVSNQPQHF. CDR3 DNA: TGTGCCATCAGTGGAGGGGTTAGCAATCAGCCCCAGCATTTT.

This chain connects TRBV28 to TRBJ1-1, with a possible D match to TRBD1 (6 bases). Trimming cost V 3 bases and J 5 bases, with 13 bases left between them. This CDR3 comprises 14 residues. Germline V gives CDR1 MDHEN, CDR2 SYDVKM. The CDR3, as DNA: TGTGCCAGCAGTTTCTTGGACAGACGGACTGAAGCTTTCTTT. Protein product: CASSFLDRRTEAFF.

This chain links TRBV7-8 with TRBJ2-7; perhaps TRBD2 as D (5 bases). Germline V gene data show CDR1 as SGHVS and CDR2 as FQNEAQ. The V end was cut by 5 bases, the J end by 3 bases, with 23 bases between. This CDR3 is 17 amino acids long. The CDR3 region is CASSPRVRNPSGYEQYF. The DNA of the CDR3 is TGTGCCAGCAGCCCCCGAGTCCGTAACCCGAGCGGCTACGAGCAGTACTTC.

The chain combines TRBV15 with TRBJ1-1; D is possibly TRBD1 (5 bases). This CDR3 contains 14 residues. Germline V gene data show CDR1 as LNHNV and CDR2 as YYDKDF (reference sequence). Deletions cut 4 bases from V and 6 bases from J, with 15 bases between. The CDR3 DNA is TGTGCCACCAGCAAAGTGGCAGGGTCTTCTGAAGCTTTCTTT. It encodes CATSKVAGSSEAFF. Together with reference TRBV15 and TRBJ1-1, the CDR3 gives the full variable domain: DAMVIQNPRYQVTQFGKPVTLSCSQTLNHNVMYWYQQKSSQAPKLLFHYYDKDFNNEADTPDNFQSRRPNTSFCFLDIRSPGLGDTAMYLCATSKVAGSSEAFFGQGTRLTVV.

This clonotype has ten or more counts. CDR3 residues: CASDLGQGPASFF. CDR3 nucleotide sequence: TGTGCCAGTGATTTAGGGCAGGGGCCCGCTTCTTTCTTT. The rearrangement links TRBV6-1 to TRBJ1-1; TRBD1 might be the D (6 bases). V lost 9 bases and J 12 bases, leaving 23 bases between the germline ends. The CDR3 has 13 residues. CDR1 is MNHNS, CDR2 SASEGT, per germline.

In this sample, this clonotype turned up many times. The chain has TRBV7-2 and TRBJ2-7; TRBD1 matches at 7 bases. Unmatched junction bases numbered 9, after V lost 5 bases and J lost 2 bases. The CDR3 has 15 amino acids. Germline CDR1 and CDR2: SGHTA and FQGNSA. This CDR3 reads CASSLYRGLTYEQYV. The CDR3 DNA follows: TGTGCCAGCAGCCTATACAGGGGATTGACCTACGAGCAGTACGTC.

This clonotype was counted a single time. This chain joins TRBV6-2 or TRBV6-3 and TRBJ1-1; D is perhaps TRBD1 (6 bases). This CDR3 has 13 amino acids. Trimming left V 2 bases short and J 7 bases short, with 11 bases between. Germline V CDR1 and CDR2: MNHEY, SVGEGT. The CDR3 here is CASSYGGRIEAFF. The CDR3 DNA reads TGTGCCAGCAGTTACGGGGGCAGGATTGAAGCTTTCTTT.

The V call is TRBV24-1, the J call TRBJ1-1; D is ambiguous. CDR1 is KGHDR, CDR2 SFDVKD, per germline. The CDR3 is 16 amino acids. Deletions cut 7 bases from V and 0 bases from J, with 17 bases between. The CDR3 DNA reads TGTGCCACCAGAACGGAGGACGGCCGTTTGAACACTGAAGCTTTCTTT. Translation gives CATRTEDGRLNTEAFF.

CDR3 coding DNA: TGTGCCAGCAGCTCCACTCGGATGAACACTGAAGCTTTCTTT. Residues: CASSSTRMNTEAFF. The V call is TRBV5-5, the J call TRBJ1-1, with D unresolved. Germline V lookup: CDR1 SGHKS, CDR2 YYEKEE (reference sequence). The CDR3 loop spans 14 amino acids. V dropped 3 bases and J dropped 0 bases, with 9 bases sitting between them.

J is TRBJ2-7 and V is TRBV10-2; 7 bases line up with TRBD2. Germline CDR1 is WSHSY and CDR2 is SAAADI. The CDR3 has 14 residues. Unmatched junction bases numbered 7, after V lost 2 bases and J lost 6 bases. CDR3 sequence: CASSEASGGLEQYF. As DNA, the CDR3 is TGCGCCAGCAGTGAGGCTAGCGGTGGCCTCGAGCAGTACTTC.